This T cell receptor beta chain was captured by sequencing in a study of T cell repertoires in cytomegalovirus infection. Study background: From public TCR beta signatures came an indication of both CMV infection and matching HLA type.

This clonotype was seen a few times. The antigen is not known. J gave up 5 bases and V 1 base, and 8 bases lay outside the gene matches. Germline CDR1 reads DFQATT; CDR2 reads SNEGSKA (reference sequence). The CDR3 contains 15 residues. Regarding the study as a whole: It was HLA-C-restricted CMV-specific TCR beta clonotypes that dominated the response ex vivo.

MiXCR was run by TCRdb on the reads, yielding one entry per CDR3 protein. The sample comprises 150,000 or so distinct CDR3 sequences, roughly 17% of which are singletons, and 18% rests with the top ten. The chain is built from TRBV20-1 and TRBJ2-7, with 10 nucleotides matching TRBD2. The TCR comes from a human donor in good health (CMV status not recorded). Some clones in this sample may be carry-over from other donors' samples. Sequenced sample: CD8+ T cells from PBMCs. The CDR3: CSARARTSGTHEQYF. CDR3 coding DNA: TGCAGTGCTAGAGCTCGGACTAGCGGTACACACGAGCAGTACTTC.